This record covers a single T cell receptor (beta chain). The data are from a study of OX40 agonist ivuxolimab in advanced cancers. Sequenced by immunoSEQ multiplex PCR; TCRdb stores in-frame clones only, minus some. The sample holds about 61,000 clones, about 87% seen once. With 6 bases removed from V and 4 bases from J, the gap between germline ends came to 15 bases. The length of the CDR3 is 14 residues. Per germline, CDR1 MDHEN and CDR2 SYDVKM. This clonotype was obtained from an adult with an advanced solid tumor such as melanoma, head and neck, liver or kidney cancer. The chain uses TRBV28 and TRBJ1-1, with D possibly being TRBD1 (5 bases). The sequences come from CD4+ or CD8+ T cells sorted from blood, collected in a trial of the OX40 agonist ivuxolimab. For the CDR3, the DNA is TGTGCCAGCAGCCCCCAGCTAGGGGCCACTGAAGCTTTCTTT. Its translation: CASSPQLGATEAFF.